This TCR beta chain was profiled in a study of human T cells and chemical hapten exposure. TCRdb re-analysed the RACE reads in MiXCR, keeping a single row per CDR3 protein. The table records some 120,000 distinct CDR3 sequences, roughly 12% of them present only once. This clonotype was observed a few times. This CDR3 has 13 residues. Trimming left V 3 bases short and J 4 bases short, with 9 bases between. Germline assignment: CDR1 MNHNS and CDR2 SASEGT. Regarding time point: patch test 1, 2 weeks after DPC sensitization. The treatment here: therapeutic diphenylcyclopropenone sensitization with weekly scalp DPC.

The sequencing used whole blood, collected in connection with sensitization to the hapten diphenylcyclopropenone (DPC). The receptor comes from a woman aged 45-65 years with alopecia areata. Some clones in this sample may be carry-over from other donors' samples. The chain is built from TRBV6-1 and TRBJ1-1; no clear D. The CDR3 loop reads CASSDGRITEAFF. CDR3 nucleotides: TGTGCCAGCAGTGACGGGCGGATCACTGAAGCTTTCTTT.